The next 29 T cell receptor beta chains were all read from a single sample in a study of OX40 agonist ivuxolimab in advanced cancers. Clones were sequenced by immunoSEQ multiplex PCR, and TCRdb holds only the in-frame ones, with some missing. The sample has more than 11,000 clones; approximately 80% are singletons. The sequenced sample was CD4+ or CD8+ T cells sorted from blood, obtained in a trial of the OX40 agonist ivuxolimab. These receptors were taken from an adult with an advanced solid tumor such as melanoma, head and neck, liver or kidney cancer.

The V call is TRBV28, the J call TRBJ2-7; no clear D. There are 15 residues in the CDR3. V lost 10 bases and J 2 bases, leaving 21 bases between the germline ends. The germline V gene encodes CDR1 MDHEN and CDR2 SYDVKM. The CDR3 sequence: CATLSSHQGTYEQYF. CDR3 bases: TGTGCCACCCTCTCGTCTCACCAAGGGACCTACGAGCAGTACTTC.

The V and J genes are TRBV7-3 and TRBJ2-2; D unresolved. Germline CDR1 and CDR2: SGHTA and FQGTGA. Trimming took off 8 bases at V and 0 bases at J, with 7 bases between the two ends. The CDR3 contains 13 residues. DNA of the CDR3: TGTGCCAGCTCGGTAACGAACACCGGGGAGCTGTTTTTT. Protein: CASSVTNTGELFF.

The J gene is TRBJ2-7, the V gene TRBV27; 10 bases line up with TRBD1. Germline V CDR1 and CDR2: MNHEY, SMNVEV (reference sequence). This CDR3 is 15 amino acids long. With V trimmed by 2 bases and J by 5 bases, 6 bases remained unmatched. The CDR3 DNA reads TGTGCCAGCAGTTTAGGACAGGGGGTGTTTAACGAGCAGTACTTC. Its protein product is CASSLGQGVFNEQYF.

This clone has a single count. The chain combines TRBV5-4 with TRBJ1-2, with 9 nucleotides matching TRBD1. Germline V gene lookup returns CDR1 SGHNT and CDR2 YYREEE (reference sequence). With V trimmed by 3 bases and J by 4 bases, 4 bases remained unmatched. This CDR3 comprises 14 residues. The CDR3 DNA reads as TGTGCCAGCAGCTACGGGACAGGGATCTATGGCTACACCTTC. It yields the protein CASSYGTGIYGYTF.

This clone was detected only a few times. DNA of the CDR3: TGTGCCAGCAGCTTAGCGGGGGCTGACATAAAAGGCAATCAGCCCCAGCATTTT. This gives the protein CASSLAGADIKGNQPQHF. The rearrangement joins TRBV7-2 to TRBJ1-5; perhaps TRBD1 as D (6 bases). This CDR3 is built from 18 residues. V lost 0 bases and J lost 2, with 17 bases in between. Germline CDR1 and CDR2: SGHTA and FQGNSA.

This clone was recorded only once. The chain joins TRBV5-8 to TRBJ2-7; D gene unclear. Germline assignment: CDR1 SGHTS and CDR2 YDEGEE. The CDR3 is 11 amino acids. Trimming removed 3 bases at V and 6 bases at J, with 7 bases between. CDR3 sequence reads: CASSYMREQYF. As DNA, the CDR3 is TGTGCCAGCAGCTACATGCGCGAGCAGTACTTC.

The chain carries TRBV9 and TRBJ2-3; D not certain. This CDR3 is built from 15 residues. Germline CDR1 SGDLS, CDR2 YYNGEE. Trimming cost V 0 bases and J 0 bases, with 8 bases left between them. This CDR3 is CASSVATTSTDTQYF. Here the CDR3 DNA reads TGTGCCAGCAGCGTAGCGACGACTAGCACAGATACGCAGTATTTT.

This chain connects TRBV28 to TRBJ2-7; TRBD2 matches at 12 bases. Looked up from germline, CDR1 is MDHEN and CDR2 is SYDVKM. The CDR3 extends over 15 amino acids. Germline trimming cut 5 bases from V and 4 bases from J; bases unmatched to any gene: 6. The CDR3 nucleotides are TGTGCCAGCAGTCCAACAGGGACTAGCGGGTACGAGCAGTACTTC. Amino acid sequence: CASSPTGTSGYEQYF.

The rearrangement links TRBV4-1 to TRBJ2-2; unclear D gene. Trimming pared 4 bases from V and 3 bases from J, leaving 9 bases between. Germline CDR1 and CDR2: MGHRA and YSYEKL. The CDR3 runs to 14 residues. CDR3: CASSPLKDTGELFF. As DNA, the CDR3 is TGCGCCAGCAGCCCCCTGAAGGACACCGGGGAGCTGTTTTTT.

The rearrangement links TRBV6-1 to TRBJ1-1; D is unresolved. CDR3 length equals 13 residues. Germline CDR1 reads MNHNS; CDR2 reads SASEGT. The germline V and J ends were trimmed by 10 bases and 0 bases, with 12 bases remaining between them. The CDR3 spells CATRGSMNTEAFF. The CDR3 DNA reads TGTGCCACCCGTGGGAGTATGAACACTGAAGCTTTCTTT.

The chain recombines TRBV4-1 with TRBJ2-2, with 7 nucleotides matching TRBD1. With V trimmed by 2 bases and J by 2 bases, 5 bases remained unmatched. CDR3 length equals 16 residues. The germline gives CDR1 MGHRA, CDR2 YSYEKL. CDR3 coding DNA: TGCGCCAGCAGCCAAATTTGGACAGGTAACACCGGGGAGCTGTTTTTT. Translating gives CASSQIWTGNTGELFF.

The chain is built from TRBV7-2 and TRBJ2-7; unclear D gene. The CDR3 covers 14 residues. Germline loops: CDR1 SGHTA, CDR2 FQGNSA. Deletions cut 0 bases from V and 5 bases from J, with 11 bases between. This chain's CDR3 is CASSLAVTNHEQYF. Written as DNA, the CDR3 is TGTGCCAGCAGCTTAGCTGTGACGAACCACGAGCAGTACTTC.

Details on this clone: The junction departs from germline at one end; a sequencing error may be responsible. The V call is TRBV7-7, the J call TRBJ2-1; D not certain. The CDR3 has 13 residues. Germline CDR1 and CDR2: SSHAT and FNYEAQ (reference sequence). The CDR3, as DNA: TGTGCTAGCAGCTTAAATCTGTTCAGTGAGCAGTTCTTC. Translated: CASSLNLFSEQFF. Together with reference TRBV7-7 and TRBJ2-1, the CDR3 gives the full variable domain: GAGVSQSPRYKVTKRGQDVTLRCDPISSHATLYWYQQALGQGPEFLTYFNYEAQPDKSGLPSDRFSAERPEGSISTLTIQRTEQRDSAMYRCASSLNLFSEQFFGPGTRLTVL.

This clone was seen just once. This sequence joins TRBV4-1 and TRBJ1-5; 7 bases line up with TRBD1. Germline V gene sequence: CDR1 MGHRA, CDR2 YSYEKL. The CDR3 is 14 residues long. The V segment lost 3 bases and the J segment 4 bases; nucleotides outside the gene matches: 3. The CDR3 region is CASSQAQGNQPQHF. The CDR3 DNA sequence: TGCGCCAGCAGCCAGGCACAGGGGAATCAGCCCCAGCATTTT.

This chain connects TRBV30 to TRBJ1-1, with D unclear. The CDR3 sequence is 12 residues long. Germline V lookup: CDR1 GTSNPN, CDR2 SVGIG (reference sequence). V was clipped by 0 bases and J by 5 bases, with 7 bases between them. The DNA of the CDR3 is TGTGCCTGGAGTGTCTCTGGTACTGAAGCTTTCTTT. Its protein product is CAWSVSGTEAFF. The variable domain in full, completed from reference TRBV30 and TRBJ1-1, reads SQTIHQWPATLVQPVGSPLSLECTVEGTSNPNLYWYRQAAGRGLQLLFYSVGIGQISSEVPQNLSASRPQDRQFILSSKKLLLSDSGFYLCAWSVSGTEAFFGQGTRLTVV.

This clone was found once. This sequence may be a read error, since a much larger clone differs from it by one base. The sample has other DNA sequences that encode this CDR3 too. The V and J genes are TRBV4-3 and TRBJ2-2; 16 bases align to TRBD2. From germline, CDR1 is LGHNA and CDR2 YSLEER. The ends lost 4 bases at V and 6 bases at J; junction bases unmatched: 5. CDR3 length: 17 residues. For the CDR3, the DNA is TGCGCCAGCAGCCCGAGGGGACTAGCGGGGGGGGCCGGGGAGCTGTTTTTT. Translation gives CASSPRGLAGGAGELFF.

This clone counts as medium-sized. The genes are TRBV4-2 and TRBJ1-2; TRBD1 aligns across 8 bases. After removal of 1 base from V and 0 bases from J, the junction contained 10 bases not matched to a gene. CDR1 and CDR2 (germline): LGHNA, YNFKEQ. The CDR3 is 18 residues long. CDR3 residues: CASSQAAGTGASNYGYTF. The CDR3 bases are TGTGCCAGCAGCCAAGCGGCGGGGACAGGAGCCTCTAACTATGGCTACACCTTC.

This clone has only one observation. V gene TRBV6-5 combines with J gene TRBJ2-7; D perhaps matches TRBD1 (5 bases). V lost 3 bases to trimming and J lost 7 bases, with 10 bases between them. Per the germline V gene, CDR1 is MNHEY and CDR2 is SVGAGI. The CDR3 length is 12 residues. DNA for the CDR3: TGTGCCAGCAGTTATGGGGCCCCGGAGCAGTACTTC. It is translated as CASSYGAPEQYF.

The genes are TRBV6-5 and TRBJ2-5; D is unclear. Trimming removed 7 bases at V and 2 bases at J, with 5 bases between. The germline V gene has CDR1 MNHEY and CDR2 SVGAGI. There are 11 residues in the CDR3. This CDR3 reads CASKVQETQYF. In DNA, the CDR3 is TGTGCCAGCAAAGTACAAGAGACCCAGTACTTC.

This clone was observed a single time. The chain carries TRBV29-1 and TRBJ2-7; 8 positions match TRBD1. V dropped 4 bases and J dropped 1; count of bases not matched to a gene: 3. This CDR3 region has 13 residues. The germline gives CDR1 SQVTM, CDR2 ANQGSEA. The CDR3 reads CSVGQGISYEQYF. The CDR3 bases are TGCAGCGTTGGACAGGGGATTTCCTACGAGCAGTACTTC.

This clone was counted between two and nine times. This sequence joins TRBV4-1 and TRBJ2-7; 9 bases are a match to TRBD1. Germline V gene lookup returns CDR1 MGHRA and CDR2 YSYEKL. The CDR3 has 15 residues. The V gene end was trimmed by 3 bases and the J gene end by 5 bases; junction bases not matched to a gene: 8. For the CDR3, the DNA is TGCGCCAGCAGCCACCCCGGGACAGGGATCGACGAGCAGTACTTC. It specifies CASSHPGTGIDEQYF.

The J gene is TRBJ2-3, the V gene TRBV2, with D tentatively TRBD1 or TRBD2 (5 bases each). The CDR3 extends over 15 amino acids. Germline-derived CDR1 and CDR2 are SNHLY and FYNNEI. With 6 bases removed from V and 2 bases from J, the gap between germline ends came to 15 bases. The CDR3 bases are TGTGCCAGCAGAGAGGGGTTTCCGGCCACAGATACGCAGTATTTT. Residues: CASREGFPATDTQYF. Variable domain in full (rest from reference TRBV2 and TRBJ2-3): EPEVTQTPSHQVTQMGQEVILRCVPISNHLYFYWYRQILGQKVEFLVSFYNNEISEKSEIFDDQFSVERPDGSNFTLKIRSTKLEDSAMYFCASREGFPATDTQYFGPGTRLTVL.

This clone was found once. The CDR3 spells CASSAGTSGRSYNEQFF. The CDR3 nucleotides are TGTGCCAGCAGCGCCGGGACTAGCGGGAGGTCCTACAATGAGCAGTTCTTC. The rearrangement uses TRBV9 and TRBJ2-1, with 15 nucleotides matching TRBD2. V lost 3 bases to trimming and J lost 1 base; unmatched junction nucleotides: 2. The CDR3 totals 17 residues. Looked up from germline, CDR1 is SGDLS and CDR2 is YYNGEE. Full variable domain (missing parts from reference TRBV9 and TRBJ2-1): DSGVTQTPKHLITATGQRVTLRCSPRSGDLSVYWYQQSLDQGLQFLIQYYNGEERAKGNILERFSAQQFPDLHSELNLSSLELGDSALYFCASSAGTSGRSYNEQFFGPGTRLTVL.

The CDR3 here is CASRFRILREETQYF. The CDR3, as DNA: TGTGCCAGCAGATTTCGTATCCTGAGGGAAGAGACCCAGTACTTC. J is TRBJ2-5 and V is TRBV2, with D possibly TRBD2 on 5 matching bases. With 6 bases removed from V and 3 bases from J, the gap between germline ends came to 17 bases. This CDR3 spans 15 amino acids. The germline V gene has CDR1 SNHLY and CDR2 FYNNEI.

The J gene is TRBJ2-3, the V gene TRBV19; 10 bases match TRBD2. Germline V gene data show CDR1 as LNHDA and CDR2 as SQIVND (reference sequence). After removal of 4 bases from V and 5 bases from J, the junction contained 6 bases not matched to a gene. This CDR3 is built from 15 residues. CDR3: CASSTPRTSGDTQYF. The CDR3 bases are TGTGCCAGTAGTACGCCCCGGACTAGCGGAGATACGCAGTATTTT.

The chain employs TRBV13 and TRBJ1-6; D possibly corresponds to TRBD1 (5 bases). Trimming stripped 4 bases from V and 7 bases from J, with 11 bases between. The germline CDR1 and CDR2 sequences are PRHDT and FYEKMQ (reference sequence). The CDR3 consists of 14 residues. The CDR3 DNA sequence: TGTGCCAGCAGCTCCCGGGACGAAAATTCACCCCTCCACTTT. This gives the protein CASSSRDENSPLHF.

The V gene is TRBV14, the J gene TRBJ2-7, with 7 bases fitting TRBD2. Germline values: CDR1 SGHDN, CDR2 FVKESK. The V segment lost 4 bases and the J segment 3 bases; nucleotides outside the gene matches: 6. The CDR3 loop spans 14 amino acids. The CDR3 loop reads CASSLAGLVYEQYF. DNA for the CDR3: TGTGCCAGCAGCCTAGCGGGCCTCGTCTACGAGCAGTACTTC.

This clone was detected only a few times. The CDR3 region has the DNA TGTGCCAGCAGCAGACCCGGAGTCCCCAGAGGGGAAAAACTGTTTTTT. This codes for CASSRPGVPRGEKLFF. This chain connects TRBV5-6 to TRBJ1-4; D gene unclear. V was cut by 4 bases and J by 8 bases, with 21 bases left in between. Per the germline V gene, CDR1 is SGHDT and CDR2 is YYEEEE. The length of the CDR3 is 16 residues.

To note about this clone: A read error may produce the germline difference seen at one junction end. V is TRBV10-3 and J is TRBJ1-2; 7 bases are shared with TRBD1. The CDR3 sequence is 15 residues long. The germline V gene encodes CDR1 ENHRY and CDR2 SYGVKD. CDR3 loop: CASSYATGTAGGYTF. DNA for the CDR3: TGTGCCAGCAGTTACGCGACCGGGACAGCGGGTGGCTACACCTTC.